A single T cell receptor (beta chain) is shown here with its context. V was clipped by 4 bases and J by 2 bases; unmatched bases: 5. The CDR3 runs to 15 residues. Per germline, CDR1 SGHRS and CDR2 YFSETQ. The data derive from a study of blood T cell repertoires in COVID-19. Assay used: immunoSEQ multiplex PCR; TCRdb lists only in-frame clones, some missing. Seen here are roughly 250,000 clones, roughly 90% observed once, and the top ten hold around 6%. The origin of this receptor is a woman aged 25 to 45 with acute COVID-19. Source material: PBMCs or T cells enriched from blood (not recorded which). J is TRBJ1-5 and V is TRBV5-1, with 8 bases that match TRBD1. CDR3 nucleotide sequence: TGCGCCAGCAGCCCCCAGACAGGGGGCAATCAGCCCCAGCATTTT. Amino acid sequence: CASSPQTGGNQPQHF.